The entry that follows covers one TCR beta chain sequence. The antigen is not known. The data belong to a study of cytomegalovirus exposure and HLA in healthy donors. Overall study results and limits: TCR association rates varied by HLA locus in a later analysis, with DRB1 highest and HLA-C lowest.

Germline lookup yields CDR1 SGDLS and CDR2 YYNGEE. V was cut by 6 bases and J by 4 bases, with 14 bases left in between. The CDR3 has 14 residues. 13 Jbeta primers and 60 Vbeta primers were used for the PCR. The table came from immunoSEQ multiplex PCR; TCRdb's copy has only in-frame clones and leaves some out. The sample shows roughly 200,000 clones, about 89% of them seen only once. V gene TRBV9 combines with J gene TRBJ1-3; D unclear. Material for sequencing was PBMCs. The sequence was obtained from a man under 40 in good health and CMV-seronegative. CDR3 nucleotides: TGTGCCAGCAAGGGTAGCGAAATGGGAAACACCATATATTTT. This sequence encodes CASKGSEMGNTIYF.